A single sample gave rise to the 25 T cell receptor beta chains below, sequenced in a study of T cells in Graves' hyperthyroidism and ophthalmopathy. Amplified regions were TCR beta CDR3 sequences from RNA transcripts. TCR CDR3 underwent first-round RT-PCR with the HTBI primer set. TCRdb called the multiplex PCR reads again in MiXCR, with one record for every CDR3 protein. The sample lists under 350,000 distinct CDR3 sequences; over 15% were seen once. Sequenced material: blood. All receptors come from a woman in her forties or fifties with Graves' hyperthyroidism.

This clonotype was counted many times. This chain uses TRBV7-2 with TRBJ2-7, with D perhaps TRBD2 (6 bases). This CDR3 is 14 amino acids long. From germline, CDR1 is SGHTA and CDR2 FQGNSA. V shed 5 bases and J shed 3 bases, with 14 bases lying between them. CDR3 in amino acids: CASSPTRGDYEQYF. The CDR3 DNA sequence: TGTGCCAGCAGCCCGACGCGGGGAGACTACGAGCAGTACTTC.

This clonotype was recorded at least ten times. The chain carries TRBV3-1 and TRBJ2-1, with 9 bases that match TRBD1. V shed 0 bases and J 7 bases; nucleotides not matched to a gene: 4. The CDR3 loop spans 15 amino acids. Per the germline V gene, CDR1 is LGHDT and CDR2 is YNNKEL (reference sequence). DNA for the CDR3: TGTGCCAGCAGCCAAGATCCACAGGGGGCGAATGAGCAGTTCTTC. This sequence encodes CASSQDPQGANEQFF.

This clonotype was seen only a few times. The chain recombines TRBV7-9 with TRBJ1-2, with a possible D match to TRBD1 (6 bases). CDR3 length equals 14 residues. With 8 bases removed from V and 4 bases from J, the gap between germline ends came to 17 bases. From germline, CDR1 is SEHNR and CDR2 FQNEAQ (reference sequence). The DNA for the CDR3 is TGTGCCAGCGGGAGCCCAGGGGATCTCTATGGCTACACCTTC. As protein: CASGSPGDLYGYTF.

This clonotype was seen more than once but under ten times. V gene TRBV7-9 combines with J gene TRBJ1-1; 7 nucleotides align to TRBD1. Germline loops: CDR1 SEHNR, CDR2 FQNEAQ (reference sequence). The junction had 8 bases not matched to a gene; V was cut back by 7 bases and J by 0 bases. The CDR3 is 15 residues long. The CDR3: CASNQTGAMNTEAFF. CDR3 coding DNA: TGTGCCAGCAACCAAACAGGGGCGATGAACACTGAAGCTTTCTTT.

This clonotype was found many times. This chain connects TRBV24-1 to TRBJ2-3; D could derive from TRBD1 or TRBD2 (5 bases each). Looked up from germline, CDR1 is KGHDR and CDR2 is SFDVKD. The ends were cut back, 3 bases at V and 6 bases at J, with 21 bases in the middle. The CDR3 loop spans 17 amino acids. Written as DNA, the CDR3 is TGTGCCACCAGTGATGCGGACGGGACCGGGGCGTTCGATACGCAGTATTTT. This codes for CATSDADGTGAFDTQYF.

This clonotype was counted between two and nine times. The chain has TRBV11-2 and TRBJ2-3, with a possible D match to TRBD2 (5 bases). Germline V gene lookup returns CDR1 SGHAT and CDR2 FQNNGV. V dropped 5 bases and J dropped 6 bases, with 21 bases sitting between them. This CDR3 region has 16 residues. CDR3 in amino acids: CASSTARAPAPDTQYF. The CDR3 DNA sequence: TGTGCCAGCAGCACCGCGAGGGCCCCGGCCCCGGATACGCAGTATTTT.

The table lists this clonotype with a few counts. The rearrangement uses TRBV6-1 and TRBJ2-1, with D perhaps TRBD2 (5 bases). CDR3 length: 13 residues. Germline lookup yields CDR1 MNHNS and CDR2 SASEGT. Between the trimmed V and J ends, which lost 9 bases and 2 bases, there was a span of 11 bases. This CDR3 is CASYNGAYNEQFF. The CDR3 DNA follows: TGTGCCAGTTACAACGGGGCCTACAATGAGCAGTTCTTC.

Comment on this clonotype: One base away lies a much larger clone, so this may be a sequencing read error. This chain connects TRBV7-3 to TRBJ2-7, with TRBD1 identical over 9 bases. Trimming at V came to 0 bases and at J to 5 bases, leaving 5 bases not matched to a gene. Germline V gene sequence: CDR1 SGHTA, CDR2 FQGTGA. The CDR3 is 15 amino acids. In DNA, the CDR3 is TGTGCCAGCAGCTTAACGGGACAGGGATTTCACGAGCAGTACTTC. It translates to CASSLTGQGFHEQYF.

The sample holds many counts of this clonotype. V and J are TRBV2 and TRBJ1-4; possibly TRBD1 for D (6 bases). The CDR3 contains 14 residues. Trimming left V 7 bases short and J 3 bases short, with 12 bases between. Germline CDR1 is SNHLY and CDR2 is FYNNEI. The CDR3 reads CASKNREANEKLFF. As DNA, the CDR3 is TGTGCCAGCAAGAACAGGGAGGCTAATGAAAAACTGTTTTTT. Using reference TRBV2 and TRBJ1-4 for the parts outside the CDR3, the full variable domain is EPEVTQTPSHQVTQMGQEVILRCVPISNHLYFYWYRQILGQKVEFLVSFYNNEISEKSEIFDDQFSVERPDGSNFTLKIRSTKLEDSAMYFCASKNREANEKLFFGSGTQLSVL.

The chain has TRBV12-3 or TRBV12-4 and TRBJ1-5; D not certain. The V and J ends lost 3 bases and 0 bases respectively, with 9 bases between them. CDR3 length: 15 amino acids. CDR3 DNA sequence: TGTGCCAGCAGTTTGTGGTCAGGTAGCAATCAGCCCCAGCATTTT. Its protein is CASSLWSGSNQPQHF.

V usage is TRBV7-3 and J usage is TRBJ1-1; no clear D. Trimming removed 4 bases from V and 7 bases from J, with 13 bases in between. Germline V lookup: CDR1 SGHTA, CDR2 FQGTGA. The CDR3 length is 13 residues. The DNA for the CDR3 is TGTGCCAGCAGCTCTCAGGCAGCCAGTGAAGCTTTCTTT. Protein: CASSSQAASEAFF.

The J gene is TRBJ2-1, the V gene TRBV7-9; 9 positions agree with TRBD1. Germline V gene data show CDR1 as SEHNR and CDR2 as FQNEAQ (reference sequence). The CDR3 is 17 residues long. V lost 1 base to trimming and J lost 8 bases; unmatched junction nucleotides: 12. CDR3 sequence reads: CASSLGLGTGLSDEQFF. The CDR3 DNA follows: TGTGCCAGCAGCTTAGGCCTCGGGACAGGGCTTAGCGATGAGCAGTTCTTC. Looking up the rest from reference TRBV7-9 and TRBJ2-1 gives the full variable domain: DTGVSQNPRHKITKRGQNVTFRCDPISEHNRLYWYRQTLGQGPEFLTYFQNEAQLEKSRLLSDRFSAERPKGSFSTLEIQRTEQGDSAMYLCASSLGLGTGLSDEQFFGPGTRLTVL.

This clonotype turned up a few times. CDR3 in amino acids: CASSSDNGDTQYF. The DNA for the CDR3 is TGTGCCAGCAGTTCCGACAATGGGGATACGCAGTATTTT. This chain connects TRBV6-2 or TRBV6-3 to TRBJ2-3, with D unclear. Germline CDR1 is MNHEY and CDR2 is SVGEGT. V gave up 4 bases and J gave up 6 bases, with 11 bases separating them. This CDR3 spans 13 amino acids.

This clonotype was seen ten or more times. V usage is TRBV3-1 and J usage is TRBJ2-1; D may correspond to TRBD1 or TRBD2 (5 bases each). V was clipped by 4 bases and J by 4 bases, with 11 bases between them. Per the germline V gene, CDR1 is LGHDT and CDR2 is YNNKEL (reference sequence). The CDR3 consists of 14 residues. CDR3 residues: CASSPRDRYNEQFF. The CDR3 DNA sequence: TGTGCCAGCAGCCCCCGGGACCGATACAATGAGCAGTTCTTC.

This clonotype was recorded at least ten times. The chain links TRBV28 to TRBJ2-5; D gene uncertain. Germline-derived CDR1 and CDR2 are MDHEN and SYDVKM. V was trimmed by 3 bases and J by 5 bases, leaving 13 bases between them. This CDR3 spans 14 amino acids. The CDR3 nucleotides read TGTGCCAGCAGTTTTAGTGGTGCCGGGGAGACCCAGTACTTC. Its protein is CASSFSGAGETQYF. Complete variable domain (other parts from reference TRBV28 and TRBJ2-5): DVKVTQSSRYLVKRTGEKVFLECVQDMDHENMFWYRQDPGLGLRLIYFSYDVKMKEKGDIPEGYSVSREKKERFSLILESASTNQTSMYLCASSFSGAGETQYFGPGTRLLVL.

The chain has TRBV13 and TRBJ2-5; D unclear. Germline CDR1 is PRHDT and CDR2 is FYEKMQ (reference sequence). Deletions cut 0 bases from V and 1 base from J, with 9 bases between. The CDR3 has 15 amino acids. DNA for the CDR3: TGTGCCAGCAGCTTAGGCGTTGGAGCCCAAGAGACCCAGTACTTC. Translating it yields CASSLGVGAQETQYF.

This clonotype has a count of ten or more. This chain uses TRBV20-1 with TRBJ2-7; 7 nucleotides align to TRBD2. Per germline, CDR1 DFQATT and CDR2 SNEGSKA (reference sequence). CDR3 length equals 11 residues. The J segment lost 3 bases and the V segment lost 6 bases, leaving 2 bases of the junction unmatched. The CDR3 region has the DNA TGCAGTGCCAGGGACTACTACGAGCAGTACTTC. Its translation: CSARDYYEQYF.

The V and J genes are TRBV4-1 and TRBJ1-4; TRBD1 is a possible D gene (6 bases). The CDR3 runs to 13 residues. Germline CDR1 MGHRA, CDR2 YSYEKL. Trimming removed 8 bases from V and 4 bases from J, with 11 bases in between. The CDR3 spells CASEGGLNEKLFF. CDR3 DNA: TGCGCCAGCGAAGGGGGACTTAATGAAAAACTGTTTTTT.

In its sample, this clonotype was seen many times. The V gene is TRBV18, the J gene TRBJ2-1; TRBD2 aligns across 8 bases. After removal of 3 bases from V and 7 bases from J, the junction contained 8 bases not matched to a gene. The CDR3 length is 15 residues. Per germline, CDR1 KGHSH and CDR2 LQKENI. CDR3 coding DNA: TGTGCCAGCTCACCTCCGGGGGGGCCAGATAATGAGCAGTTCTTC. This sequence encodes CASSPPGGPDNEQFF.

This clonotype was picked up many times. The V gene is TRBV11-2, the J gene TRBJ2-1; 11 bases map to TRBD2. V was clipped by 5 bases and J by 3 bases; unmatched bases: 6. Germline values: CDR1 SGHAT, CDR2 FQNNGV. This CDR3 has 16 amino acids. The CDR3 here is CASSPIAGGLYNEQFF. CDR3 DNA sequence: TGTGCCAGCAGCCCCATAGCGGGGGGGCTCTACAATGAGCAGTTCTTC.

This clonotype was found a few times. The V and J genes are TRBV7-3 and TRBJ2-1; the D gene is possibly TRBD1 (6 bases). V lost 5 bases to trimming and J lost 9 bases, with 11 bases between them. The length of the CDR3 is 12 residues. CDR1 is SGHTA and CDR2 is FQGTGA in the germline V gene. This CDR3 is CASSPQGSEQFF. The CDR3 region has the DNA TGTGCCAGCAGCCCACAGGGTAGTGAGCAGTTCTTC.

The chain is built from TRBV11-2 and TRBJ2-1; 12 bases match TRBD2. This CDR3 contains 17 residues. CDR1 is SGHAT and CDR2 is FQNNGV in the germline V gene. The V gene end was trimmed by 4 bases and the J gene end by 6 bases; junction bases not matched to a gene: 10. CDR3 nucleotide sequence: TGTGCCAGCAGCTGGGGACTCGGACTAGCGGGATCCAATGAGCAGTTCTTC. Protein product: CASSWGLGLAGSNEQFF.

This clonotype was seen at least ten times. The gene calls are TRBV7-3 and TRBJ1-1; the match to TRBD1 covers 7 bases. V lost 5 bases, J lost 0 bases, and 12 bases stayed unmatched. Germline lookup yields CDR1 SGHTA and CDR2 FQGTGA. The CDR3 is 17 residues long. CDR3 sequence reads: CASSPERDRQVNTEAFF. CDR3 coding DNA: TGTGCCAGCAGCCCGGAAAGGGACAGACAAGTGAACACTGAAGCTTTCTTT.

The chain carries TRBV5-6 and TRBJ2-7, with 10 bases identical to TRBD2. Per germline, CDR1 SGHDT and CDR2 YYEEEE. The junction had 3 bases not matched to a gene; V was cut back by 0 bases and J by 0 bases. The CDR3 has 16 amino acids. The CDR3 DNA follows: TGTGCCAGCAGCTTGGCTAGCGGGAGTCCCTCCTACGAGCAGTACTTC. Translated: CASSLASGSPSYEQYF. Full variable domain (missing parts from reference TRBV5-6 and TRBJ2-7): DAGVTQSPTHLIKTRGQQVTLRCSPKSGHDTVSWYQQALGQGPQFIFQYYEEEERQRGNFPDRFSGHQFPNYSSELNVNALLLGDSALYLCASSLASGSPSYEQYFGPGTRLTVT.

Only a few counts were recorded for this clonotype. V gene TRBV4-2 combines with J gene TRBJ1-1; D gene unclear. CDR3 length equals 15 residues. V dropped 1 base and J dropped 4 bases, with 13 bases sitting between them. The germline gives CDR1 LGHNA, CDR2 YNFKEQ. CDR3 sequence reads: CASSQAEGLTTEAFF. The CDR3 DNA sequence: TGTGCCAGCAGCCAAGCCGAGGGCCTGACCACTGAAGCTTTCTTT.